The T cell receptor beta chain described here comes from a study of blood T cell repertoires in COVID-19. Germline trimming cut 6 bases from V and 6 bases from J; bases unmatched to any gene: 9. Germline V gene sequence: CDR1 MNHNY, CDR2 SVGAGI (reference sequence). This CDR3 comprises 17 residues. Measured with immunoSEQ multiplex PCR; TCRdb has only the in-frame clones, and not every one. The sample lists approximately 200,000 clones; roughly 84% were seen once. The chain carries TRBV6-6 and TRBJ2-1, with 15 bases fitting TRBD2. This TCR was sampled from a middle-aged man with acute or convalescent COVID-19. The sample taken for sequencing was peripheral blood. The CDR3 nucleotides are TGTGCCAGCAGACGACCGGGACTAGCGGGGGGTGCCAATGAGCAGTTCTTC. Translating gives CASRRPGLAGGANEQFF.